The 26 T cell receptor beta chains given below trace back to one sample, sequenced in a study of cytomegalovirus exposure and HLA in healthy donors. This table comes from immunoSEQ multiplex PCR, and its TCRdb copy is limited to in-frame clones, with some not included. The sample consists of more than 300,000 clones, roughly 88% of them appearing once. The specimen was PBMCs. The source of these receptors is a woman between 18 and 29 years old in good health and CMV-seronegative.

The chain links TRBV9 to TRBJ1-1; TRBD1 might be the D (6 bases). V lost 0 bases, J lost 0 bases, and 9 bases lay in between. The CDR3 contains 15 residues. The germline V gene has CDR1 SGDLS and CDR2 YYNGEE. CDR3 residues: CASSVGTVMNTEAFF. CDR3 bases: TGTGCCAGCAGCGTAGGGACAGTGATGAACACTGAAGCTTTCTTT.

A few counts support this clone. As DNA, the CDR3 is TGCGCCAGCAGCCACCCGGGAGACCCTTGGAAGACCCAGTACTTC. It is translated as CASSHPGDPWKTQYF. The rearrangement links TRBV4-1 to TRBJ2-5; D possibly corresponds to TRBD2 (6 bases). Germline V gives CDR1 MGHRA, CDR2 YSYEKL. The CDR3 consists of 15 residues. The V end was cut by 3 bases, the J end by 6 bases, with 17 bases between.

The CDR3 nucleotides read TGTGCCAGCAGCCTTGGACTCACAAGGGAGACCCAGTACTTC. It translates to CASSLGLTRETQYF. The genes are TRBV14 and TRBJ2-5, with D possibly matching TRBD2 (5 bases). Trimming removed 4 bases from V and 5 bases from J, with 14 bases in between. This CDR3 spans 14 amino acids. Germline CDR1 reads SGHDN; CDR2 reads FVKESK.

The chain joins TRBV10-3 to TRBJ1-2; D is perhaps TRBD1 (5 bases). The CDR3 spans 13 residues. V lost 7 bases and J 6 bases, leaving 15 bases between the germline ends. The germline CDR1 and CDR2 sequences are ENHRY and SYGVKD. The CDR3 protein is CAIISGRGDGYTF. DNA of the CDR3: TGTGCCATCATCTCCGGGAGGGGTGATGGCTACACCTTC.

The chain joins TRBV6-1 to TRBJ2-7, with TRBD2 matching 11 bases. The length of the CDR3 is 18 residues. The junction had 15 bases not matched to a gene; V was cut back by 3 bases and J by 5 bases. The V gene's germline CDR1 is MNHNS and CDR2 SASEGT. CDR3: CASSDGTSGSPKGHEQYF. The DNA for the CDR3 is TGTGCCAGCAGTGACGGGACTAGCGGATCCCCTAAGGGGCACGAGCAGTACTTC.

This chain connects TRBV6-6 to TRBJ2-7; TRBD1 aligns across 7 bases. The CDR3 totals 14 residues. Trimming cost V 6 bases and J 0 bases; bases outside gene matches: 5. CDR1 MNHNY and CDR2 SVGAGI come from the germline V gene (reference sequence). CDR3 nucleotide sequence: TGTGCCAGCAGACGAGGACAGGACTCCTACGAGCAGTACTTC. Translating it yields CASRRGQDSYEQYF.

In the case of this clone: The sample carries other DNA sequences with the same CDR3. The chain joins TRBV7-3 to TRBJ1-2, with TRBD1 matching 8 bases. This CDR3 has 13 residues. Germline CDR1 reads SGHTA; CDR2 reads FQGTGA. Trimming took 4 bases from V and 8 from J; bases not matched to a gene: 6. CDR3 DNA: TGTGCCAGCAGCTCCGGACAGGGAGGCGGCTACACCTTC. It translates to CASSSGQGGGYTF.

This chain connects TRBV7-9 to TRBJ2-3, with 7 bases identical to TRBD2. The V and J ends lost 5 bases and 4 bases, in that order; junction bases with no gene match: 12. The CDR3 contains 16 residues. The germline CDR1 and CDR2 sequences are SEHNR and FQNEAQ (reference sequence). The CDR3 protein is CASSLTGLDNSDTQYF. DNA for the CDR3: TGTGCCAGCAGCCTTACCGGACTAGACAATTCAGATACGCAGTATTTT.

The chain combines TRBV27 with TRBJ2-3; 8 positions agree with TRBD2. CDR1 MNHEY and CDR2 SMNVEV come from the germline V gene (reference sequence). J was trimmed by 4 bases and V by 4 bases; bases with no gene match: 10. The CDR3 spans 16 residues. The CDR3 spells CASSSKGSGSPDTQYF. CDR3 DNA: TGTGCCAGCAGTTCCAAAGGGAGCGGGAGTCCAGATACGCAGTATTTT.

The gene calls are TRBV7-2 and TRBJ2-1, with TRBD2 identical over 10 bases. Germline loops: CDR1 SGHTA, CDR2 FQGNSA. This CDR3 has 16 residues. V dropped 5 bases and J dropped 6; count of bases not matched to a gene: 10. The chain's CDR3 is CASSPGGTSVFNEQFF. In DNA form, the CDR3 reads TGTGCCAGCAGCCCCGGGGGGACTAGCGTTTTCAATGAGCAGTTCTTC.

The chain is built from TRBV11-2 and TRBJ2-3; 9 bases are shared with TRBD1. The CDR3 is 18 amino acids. Trimming took 2 bases from V and 2 from J; bases not matched to a gene: 11. From germline, CDR1 is SGHAT and CDR2 FQNNGV. The CDR3 sequence: CASSLRIPGQGFTDTQYF. The CDR3 region has the DNA TGTGCCAGCAGCTTAAGGATCCCGGGACAGGGCTTCACAGATACGCAGTATTTT. The whole variable domain, filled in from reference TRBV11-2 and TRBJ2-3, reads EAGVAQSPRYKIIEKRQSVAFWCNPISGHATLYWYQQILGQGPKLLIQFQNNGVVDDSQLPKDRFSAERLKGVDSTLKIQPAKLEDSAVYLCASSLRIPGQGFTDTQYFGPGTRLTVL.

The V gene is TRBV6-5, the J gene TRBJ2-2; D unclear. CDR3 size: 16 residues. V was trimmed by 0 bases and J by 7 bases, leaving 15 bases between them. Per the germline V gene, CDR1 is MNHEY and CDR2 is SVGAGI. CDR3: CASSYSIGHYDGELFF. Written as DNA, the CDR3 is TGTGCCAGCAGTTACTCGATAGGCCACTACGACGGGGAGCTGTTTTTT.

The gene calls are TRBV11-3 and TRBJ2-7; tentative D call: TRBD1 (6 bases). Germline V lookup: CDR1 SGHNT, CDR2 YENEEA. V was clipped by 5 bases and J by 0 bases, with 11 bases between them. The CDR3 loop spans 14 amino acids. CDR3 nucleotide sequence: TGTGCCAGCAGCCCCGGGACATCCTCCTACGAGCAGTACTTC. Translated: CASSPGTSSYEQYF.

The chain carries TRBV7-9 and TRBJ1-4, with TRBD1 identical over 9 bases. CDR1 is SEHNR, CDR2 FQNEAQ, per germline (reference sequence). V was pared by 5 bases and J by 7 bases, with 5 bases of the junction left unmatched. The CDR3 totals 14 residues. The chain's CDR3 is CASSAGTGSEKLFF. In nucleotides, the CDR3 is TGTGCCAGCAGCGCGGGGACAGGGTCTGAAAAACTGTTTTTT.

The chain combines TRBV28 with TRBJ2-7; 8 bases fit TRBD2. Germline lookup yields CDR1 MDHEN and CDR2 SYDVKM. V gave up 6 bases and J gave up 3 bases; unmatched junction bases: 4. The length of the CDR3 is 13 residues. The CDR3 is CASSTSGIYEQYF. CDR3 DNA sequence: TGTGCCAGCAGCACTAGCGGTATCTACGAGCAGTACTTC. The full variable domain, with the rest looked up from reference TRBV28 and TRBJ2-7, is DVKVTQSSRYLVKRTGEKVFLECVQDMDHENMFWYRQDPGLGLRLIYFSYDVKMKEKGDIPEGYSVSREKKERFSLILESASTNQTSMYLCASSTSGIYEQYFGPGTRLTVT.

V is TRBV10-3 and J is TRBJ2-5, with TRBD2 as a possible D gene (6 bases). Germline-derived CDR1 and CDR2 are ENHRY and SYGVKD. V lost 9 bases, J lost 2 bases, and 13 bases lay in between. The CDR3 consists of 13 residues. The chain's CDR3 is CAIGDGLQETQYF. CDR3 coding DNA: TGTGCCATAGGCGACGGACTACAAGAGACCCAGTACTTC.

This clone was observed a few times. The germline gene is not matched at one end of the junction; a read error may be the cause. J is TRBJ2-3 and V is TRBV9; 9 bases align to TRBD2. Germline assignment: CDR1 SGDLS and CDR2 YYNGEE. The CDR3 contains 14 residues. CDR3 sequence reads: CASSVGGGVDSQLF. The DNA for the CDR3 is TGTGCCAGCAGCGTAGGCGGGGGGGTGGACAGCCAGTTATTT. The full variable domain, rest sourced from reference TRBV9 and TRBJ2-3, is DSGVTQTPKHLITATGQRVTLRCSPRSGDLSVYWYQQSLDQGLQFLIQYYNGEERAKGNILERFSAQQFPDLHSELNLSSLELGDSALYFCASSVGGGVDSQLFGPGTRLTVL.

CDR3 in amino acids: CASSLNRLSEAFF. As DNA, the CDR3 is TGTGCCAGCAGCCTGAACAGGTTGAGTGAAGCTTTCTTT. The rearrangement joins TRBV11-3 to TRBJ1-1; perhaps TRBD1 as D (5 bases). This CDR3 contains 13 residues. Germline loops: CDR1 SGHNT, CDR2 YENEEA. V was trimmed by 5 bases and J by 7 bases, leaving 14 bases between them.

This clone was picked up a small number of times. CDR3 sequence: CASSPQQGNYGYTF. DNA for the CDR3: TGTGCCAGCAGCCCCCAACAGGGGAACTATGGCTACACCTTC. V gene TRBV13 combines with J gene TRBJ1-2; the match to TRBD1 covers 7 bases. Looked up from germline, CDR1 is PRHDT and CDR2 is FYEKMQ (reference sequence). The CDR3 contains 14 residues. The V gene end was trimmed by 5 bases and the J gene end by 2 bases; junction bases not matched to a gene: 5.

The table lists this clone with a few counts. This chain connects TRBV5-1 to TRBJ2-7, with a possible D match to TRBD1 (5 bases). Germline V lookup: CDR1 SGHRS, CDR2 YFSETQ. The CDR3 contains 16 residues. Trimming shortened V by 0 bases and J by 3 bases, and 16 bases separated the two germline ends. Here the CDR3 DNA reads TGCGCCAGCAGCTTGGAGCCAGGGTCAAAGGTCTACGAGCAGTACTTC. Translating it yields CASSLEPGSKVYEQYF.

The chain employs TRBV27 and TRBJ2-7; 8 bases line up with TRBD1. V was pared by 0 bases and J by 3 bases, with 7 bases of the junction left unmatched. The CDR3 is 16 amino acids. Germline loops: CDR1 MNHEY, CDR2 SMNVEV (reference sequence). In nucleotides, the CDR3 is TGTGCCAGCAGTTTATCGAACAGGGGGTATTACTACGAGCAGTACTTC. This encodes CASSLSNRGYYYEQYF.

The rearrangement uses TRBV10-3 and TRBJ2-2; 13 positions agree with TRBD2. V lost 7 bases and J lost 6; bases outside the gene matches: 8. The germline CDR1 and CDR2 sequences are ENHRY and SYGVKD. The CDR3 has 16 residues. The CDR3 sequence: CAITPGTSGTSGELFF. DNA for the CDR3: TGTGCCATCACCCCTGGGACTAGCGGGACATCCGGGGAGCTGTTTTTT.

A single count supports this clone. The chain couples TRBV10-3 to TRBJ2-7, with D possibly being TRBD2 (6 bases). The ends were cut back, 5 bases at V and 2 bases at J, with 16 bases in the middle. The CDR3 is 15 residues long. In germline, CDR1 is ENHRY, CDR2 SYGVKD. In DNA, the CDR3 is TGTGCCATCAGTCCGGGGACTGACCTGACCTACGAGCAGTACTTC. It yields the protein CAISPGTDLTYEQYF.

J is TRBJ2-1 and V is TRBV5-6, with 8 bases that match TRBD2. Unmatched junction bases numbered 11, after V lost 4 bases and J lost 5 bases. CDR1 and CDR2 (germline): SGHDT, YYEEEE. The CDR3 consists of 16 residues. CDR3 region: CASSGGLVPSDNEQFF. CDR3 DNA sequence: TGTGCCAGCAGCGGGGGACTAGTCCCTAGTGACAATGAGCAGTTCTTC.

The chain has TRBV19 and TRBJ2-7, with TRBD2 identical over 8 bases. With V trimmed by 4 bases and J by 12 bases, 14 bases remained unmatched. The CDR3 spans 14 residues. Germline CDR1 is LNHDA and CDR2 is SQIVND (reference sequence). The CDR3 region is CASSTTGTSMDRYF. The CDR3 bases are TGTGCCAGTAGTACCACCGGGACTAGTATGGATCGGTACTTC.

The V gene is TRBV28, the J gene TRBJ1-1; a possible D gene is TRBD1 (6 bases). V shed 5 bases and J shed 1 base, with 8 bases lying between them. CDR1 and CDR2 from the germline V gene are MDHEN and SYDVKM. The CDR3 is 13 amino acids. This CDR3 reads CASSQGQNTEAFF. The CDR3 nucleotides read TGTGCCAGCAGTCAGGGACAGAACACTGAAGCTTTCTTT.